Shown below are 19 T cell receptor beta chains from a single sample sequenced in a study of radiotherapy plus CTLA-4 blockade in lung cancer. The data were produced by immunoSEQ multiplex PCR, yet TCRdb's version contains in-frame clones alone and is incomplete. The sample records roughly 25,000 clones, around 66% being singletons. Sequencing was performed on peripheral blood, taken from a patient treated with radiotherapy plus ipilimumab. These receptors all come from a human donor with non-small cell lung cancer who had stable disease on radiotherapy plus ipilimumab.

The chain joins TRBV19 to TRBJ2-7; TRBD1 agrees at 7 bases. Trimming cost V 3 bases and J 4 bases; bases outside gene matches: 6. Germline assignment: CDR1 LNHDA and CDR2 SQIVND (reference sequence). The CDR3 length is 14 residues. For the CDR3, the DNA is TGTGCCAGTAGTATTTCCCGGACAGGTTACGAGCAGTACTTC. Encoded protein: CASSISRTGYEQYF. The entire variable domain, with the rest obtained from reference TRBV19 and TRBJ2-7, is as follows: DGGITQSPKYLFRKEGQNVTLSCEQNLNHDAMYWYRQDPGQGLRLIYYSQIVNDFQKGDIAEGYSVSREKKESFPLTVTSAQKNPTAFYLCASSISRTGYEQYFGPGTRLTVT.

This CDR3 reads CASSEGTRSFF. CDR3 nucleotide sequence: TGCGCCAGCAGTGAGGGTACTAGGTCGTTCTTC. This chain links TRBV10-1 with TRBJ2-1, with D possibly TRBD2 on 5 matching bases. Deletions cut 2 bases from V and 15 bases from J, with 11 bases between. Germline assignment: CDR1 WNHNN and CDR2 SYGVQD (reference sequence). This CDR3 has 11 amino acids.

This clone was counted only a few times. V and J are TRBV19 and TRBJ2-7, with D perhaps TRBD1 (5 bases). The CDR3 sequence is 14 residues long. Trimming stripped 9 bases from V and 0 bases from J, with 15 bases between. CDR1 and CDR2 from the germline V gene are LNHDA and SQIVND (reference sequence). The CDR3: CASRQGPNSYEQYF. CDR3 nucleotide sequence: TGTGCCAGCAGGCAGGGTCCGAACTCCTACGAGCAGTACTTC.

This chain uses TRBV6-1 with TRBJ1-4; D remains ambiguous. The CDR3 is 16 amino acids. Germline V gene lookup returns CDR1 MNHNS and CDR2 SASEGT. The V gene lost 3 bases and the J gene lost 0 bases, with 11 bases spanning the gap. CDR3 nucleotides: TGTGCCAGCAGTGAGCGACCCCGAACAACTAATGAAAAACTGTTTTTT. Its translation: CASSERPRTTNEKLFF.

V usage is TRBV5-1 and J usage is TRBJ2-7; 9 positions match TRBD2. Germline lookup yields CDR1 SGHRS and CDR2 YFSETQ. With 3 bases clipped from V and 4 bases from J, the junction kept 8 bases outside the gene matches. This CDR3 has 15 amino acids. The CDR3 reads CASSSGPSGTYEQYF. As DNA, the CDR3 is TGCGCCAGCAGCTCGGGCCCTAGCGGGACATACGAGCAGTACTTC.

This chain links TRBV6-5 with TRBJ1-5; D uncertain. This CDR3 is 14 amino acids long. Trimming took 0 bases from V and 5 from J, leaving 8 bases between them. Germline V gives CDR1 MNHEY, CDR2 SVGAGI. As DNA, the CDR3 is TGTGCCAGCAGTTACTCCCGGGAATATCAGCCCCAGCATTTT. Translation: CASSYSREYQPQHF.

This clone has just a few counts. V and J are TRBV28 and TRBJ2-7, with a possible D match to TRBD2 (6 bases). This CDR3 comprises 16 residues. CDR1 and CDR2 from the germline V gene are MDHEN and SYDVKM. Trimming stripped 4 bases from V and 1 base from J, with 17 bases between. The CDR3 is CASSSVGGMGSYEQYF. In DNA, the CDR3 is TGTGCCAGCAGTTCCGTTGGGGGGATGGGGTCCTACGAGCAGTACTTC.

This chain connects TRBV9 to TRBJ1-4; D perhaps matches TRBD1 (5 bases). The CDR3 extends over 16 amino acids. The germline gives CDR1 SGDLS, CDR2 YYNGEE. Between the trimmed V and J ends, which lost 5 bases and 0 bases, there was a span of 14 bases. The CDR3 region has the DNA TGTGCCAGCAGTGTAACAGGATATGCAACTAATGAAAAACTGTTTTTT. This encodes CASSVTGYATNEKLFF.

The chain couples TRBV15 to TRBJ2-6; 7 bases line up with TRBD2. The germline gives CDR1 LNHNV, CDR2 YYDKDF (reference sequence). V gave up 1 base and J gave up 2 bases; unmatched junction bases: 8. This CDR3 is built from 18 residues. The CDR3 nucleotides are TGTGCCACCAGCAGAGCTCGGGGGGTTGGCACTGGGGCCAACGTCCTGACTTTC. It specifies CATSRARGVGTGANVLTF.

This sequence joins TRBV5-3 and TRBJ1-1, with 9 bases matching TRBD1. TRBV5-3 is an ORF for which the function is uncertain. V shed 5 bases, J shed 4 bases, and the junction held 6 bases outside the gene matches. The CDR3 is 14 amino acids. CDR3 loop: CARSKTGGRTEAFF. The CDR3 DNA sequence: TGTGCCAGAAGTAAGACAGGGGGACGCACTGAAGCTTTCTTT.

The chain joins TRBV5-1 to TRBJ2-1; 9 nucleotides line up with TRBD2. From germline, CDR1 is SGHRS and CDR2 YFSETQ. The junction had 5 bases not matched to a gene; V was cut back by 0 bases and J by 4 bases. The CDR3 covers 16 residues. The CDR3 sequence is CASSLVVLAGYNEQFF. In DNA, the CDR3 is TGCGCCAGCAGCTTGGTTGTGCTAGCGGGGTACAATGAGCAGTTCTTC.

The chain couples TRBV5-5 to TRBJ1-5, with a tentative D call TRBD1 (6 bases). This CDR3 has 16 amino acids. The germline V gene has CDR1 SGHKS and CDR2 YYEKEE (reference sequence). V lost 4 bases and J lost 7, with 21 bases in between. The CDR3 DNA reads as TGTGCCAGCAGCCCTCCGGGGCGAGAAAGGGGGCAGCCCCAGCATTTT. This sequence encodes CASSPPGRERGQPQHF.

The sample holds a few counts of this clone. The chain has TRBV11-3 and TRBJ2-7, with unresolved D. Looked up from germline, CDR1 is SGHNT and CDR2 is YENEEA. Trimming left V 2 bases short and J 6 bases short, with 11 bases between. The CDR3 consists of 13 residues. The DNA of the CDR3 is TGTGCCAGCAGCTTACCTGAAAGCAGCGAGCAGTACTTC. Translating gives CASSLPESSEQYF.

CDR3 nucleotide sequence: TGTGCCACCCACTCGGGTAGCGGGATTCTAAATGAGCAGTTCTTC. This codes for CATHSGSGILNEQFF. The rearrangement joins TRBV28 to TRBJ2-1; 8 nucleotides line up with TRBD2. V gave up 10 bases and J gave up 7 bases; unmatched junction bases: 15. Germline CDR1 reads MDHEN; CDR2 reads SYDVKM. The CDR3 runs 15 residues.

The V call is TRBV28, the J call TRBJ2-1, with 11 bases matching TRBD2. From germline, CDR1 is MDHEN and CDR2 SYDVKM. V shed 7 bases and J 10 bases; nucleotides not matched to a gene: 9. The CDR3 has 14 amino acids. CDR3 in amino acids: CASMTSGTTAEQFF. The DNA of the CDR3 is TGTGCCAGCATGACTAGCGGGACAACCGCGGAGCAGTTCTTC.

This chain connects TRBV2 to TRBJ2-7, with D uncertain. Germline CDR1 SNHLY, CDR2 FYNNEI. With 4 bases removed from V and 11 bases from J, the gap between germline ends came to 12 bases. The CDR3 length is 11 residues. Here the CDR3 DNA reads TGTGCCAGCAGTGTATCGCTCCAGGAGTACTTC. Residues: CASSVSLQEYF.

The V call is TRBV5-1, the J call TRBJ1-4, with TRBD1 matching 7 bases. There are 14 residues in the CDR3. The germline V gene encodes CDR1 SGHRS and CDR2 YFSETQ. Unmatched junction bases numbered 4, after V lost 0 bases and J lost 8 bases. DNA of the CDR3: TGCGCCAGCAGCTTGGGACAGGGCAGCGAAAAACTGTTTTTT. It is translated as CASSLGQGSEKLFF.

This clone has only a few counts. The chain combines TRBV5-1 with TRBJ1-1, with unresolved D. The CDR3 sequence is 15 residues long. Germline CDR1 SGHRS, CDR2 YFSETQ. The ends were cut back, 2 bases at V and 2 bases at J, with 13 bases in the middle. The CDR3 loop is CASSFDGVVNTEAFF. CDR3 coding DNA: TGCGCCAGCAGCTTTGACGGGGTAGTCAACACTGAAGCTTTCTTT.

By share of the sample, this clone is medium-sized. The chain is built from TRBV18 and TRBJ1-4; no definite D call. Trimming pared 0 bases from V and 12 bases from J, leaving 8 bases between. The CDR3 sequence is 12 residues long. Germline CDR1 and CDR2: KGHSH and LQKENI. The DNA of the CDR3 is TGTGCCAGCTCACCACCGGGGAGGGAACTGTTTTTT. As protein: CASSPPGRELFF. Full variable domain (rest looked up from reference TRBV18 and TRBJ1-4): NAGVMQNPRHLVRRRGQEARLRCSPMKGHSHVYWYRQLPEEGLKFMVYLQKENIIDESGMPKERFSAEFPKEGPSILRIQQVVRGDSAAYFCASSPPGRELFFGSGTQLSVL.